What follows are 27 T cell receptor beta chains derived from one specimen sequenced in a study of CD8 T cells in Susac syndrome. Random hexamers primed reverse transcription of about 0.5 to 1 ug RNA. Each CDR3 protein is one row after TCRdb ran MiXCR on the immunoSEQ multiplex PCR reads. The table has approximately 190,000 distinct CDR3 sequences, 95% seen once. The sequencing input was CD8+ T cells from PBMCs. These receptors all come from a human donor with Susac syndrome.

This rearrangement joins TRBV27 to TRBJ2-7, with D hard to call. Germline CDR1 is MNHEY and CDR2 is SMNVEV (reference sequence). The ends were cut back, 5 bases at V and 5 bases at J, with 7 bases in the middle. The CDR3 extends over 11 amino acids. CDR3 nucleotide sequence: TGTGCCAGCAGTCTCGCCAACGAGCAGTACTTC. Its protein is CASSLANEQYF.

This chain joins TRBV6-5 and TRBJ1-1; 7 bases align to TRBD1. The length of the CDR3 is 15 residues. CDR1 is MNHEY and CDR2 is SVGAGI in the germline V gene. The ends lost 3 bases at V and 0 bases at J; junction bases unmatched: 4. CDR3: CASSYTGVLNTEAFF. CDR3 sequence (DNA): TGTGCCAGCAGTTATACAGGGGTCTTGAACACTGAAGCTTTCTTT.

This sequence joins TRBV11-2 and TRBJ2-1, with a weak D call TRBD1 (5 bases). This CDR3 spans 12 amino acids. Looked up from germline, CDR1 is SGHAT and CDR2 is FQNNGV. V gave up 2 bases and J gave up 9 bases, with 8 bases separating them. The CDR3 region is CASSLQGGEQFF. CDR3 DNA sequence: TGTGCCAGCAGCTTACAGGGTGGTGAGCAGTTCTTC.

The V gene is TRBV12-3 or TRBV12-4, the J gene TRBJ1-2; no firm D call. The CDR3 has 14 residues. Trimming took 4 bases from V and 5 from J, leaving 14 bases between them. The CDR3 reads CASSSVDGPYGYTF. The CDR3 coding sequence is TGTGCCAGCAGTTCCGTAGACGGTCCATATGGCTACACCTTC.

The V and J genes are TRBV7-9 and TRBJ2-5; D gene uncertain. Germline V gene lookup returns CDR1 SEHNR and CDR2 FQNEAQ (reference sequence). The CDR3 has 14 residues. Trimming shortened V by 5 bases and J by 1 base, and 11 bases separated the two germline ends. The CDR3 DNA follows: TGTGCCAGCAGCCATCCTAGTGGCCAAGAGACCCAGTACTTC. The encoded protein is CASSHPSGQETQYF.

The genes are TRBV29-1 and TRBJ1-1; D remains ambiguous. CDR1 is SQVTM and CDR2 is ANQGSEA in the germline V gene. Trimming removed 2 bases from V and 5 bases from J, with 9 bases in between. The CDR3 is 12 residues long. CDR3 DNA: TGCAGCGTTGAAATATGGCAGACTGAAGCTTTCTTT. This encodes CSVEIWQTEAFF.

This chain connects TRBV27 to TRBJ1-3; 9 bases fit TRBD1. Germline V gene sequence: CDR1 MNHEY, CDR2 SMNVEV (reference sequence). The CDR3 length is 16 residues. J was trimmed by 7 bases and V by 8 bases; bases with no gene match: 15. CDR3 in DNA: TGTGCCAGCCAGACCTCCCCGGGACAGGGAAACAACACCATATATTTT. Protein sequence: CASQTSPGQGNNTIYF.

The chain couples TRBV4-1 to TRBJ2-7; D is unclear. Between the trimmed V and J ends, which lost 0 bases and 3 bases, there was a span of 12 bases. Germline loops: CDR1 MGHRA, CDR2 YSYEKL. CDR3 length: 15 amino acids. In nucleotides, the CDR3 is TGCGCCAGCAGCCAAGACGCCCCCCTAGGCTACGAGCAGTACTTC. Its translation is CASSQDAPLGYEQYF.

This clonotype was seen more than once but under ten times. This chain connects TRBV7-6 to TRBJ2-7, with 7 bases fitting TRBD1. The germline V gene encodes CDR1 SGHVS and CDR2 FNYEAQ. Trimming at V came to 11 bases and at J to 6 bases, leaving 10 bases not matched to a gene. The CDR3 contains 12 residues. The CDR3 sequence: CAVQGGRSEQYF. As DNA, the CDR3 is TGTGCCGTACAAGGGGGCCGAAGCGAGCAGTACTTC. Using reference TRBV7-6 and TRBJ2-7 for the parts outside the CDR3, the full variable domain is GAGVSQSPRYKVTKRGQDVALRCDPISGHVSLYWYRQALGQGPEFLTYFNYEAQQDKSGLPNDRFSAERPEGSISTLTIQRTEQRDSAMYRCAVQGGRSEQYFGPGTRLTVT.

For the CDR3, the DNA is TGTGCCAGCACCTCCCCCACTGGGTTGACCCAGTACTTC. This sequence encodes CASTSPTGLTQYF. J is TRBJ2-5 and V is TRBV27; D uncertain. With 7 bases removed from V and 7 bases from J, the gap between germline ends came to 16 bases. Germline loops: CDR1 MNHEY, CDR2 SMNVEV (reference sequence). The CDR3 totals 13 residues.

CDR3 coding DNA: TGCGCCAGCAGCTTGGGGGGGAGTGCAACTAATGAAAAACTGTTTTTT. Translating it yields CASSLGGSATNEKLFF. This chain connects TRBV5-1 to TRBJ1-4; TRBD1 is a possible D gene (5 bases). The ends were cut back, 0 bases at V and 0 bases at J, with 9 bases in the middle. Germline V CDR1 and CDR2: SGHRS, YFSETQ. The CDR3 runs to 16 residues.

V and J are TRBV19 and TRBJ2-1; no definite D call. The germline CDR1 and CDR2 sequences are LNHDA and SQIVND (reference sequence). The CDR3 length is 14 residues. With 3 bases removed from V and 1 base from J, the gap between germline ends came to 7 bases. The CDR3 bases are TGTGCCAGTAGTATTCGTGGGTCCTACAATGAGCAGTTCTTC. Translation: CASSIRGSYNEQFF.

This clonotype was recorded a few times. This chain links TRBV7-8 with TRBJ2-1, with unresolved D. Germline CDR1 SGHVS, CDR2 FQNEAQ. Trimming took 4 bases from V and 6 from J, leaving 7 bases between them. CDR3 size: 12 residues. The CDR3 DNA sequence: TGTGCCAGCAGCTCTTATATCAATGAGCAGTTCTTC. It is translated as CASSSYINEQFF.

V usage is TRBV4-2 and J usage is TRBJ2-7, with 8 bases fitting TRBD2. V was clipped by 1 base and J by 2 bases; unmatched bases: 1. The CDR3 runs 14 residues. Germline lookup yields CDR1 LGHNA and CDR2 YNFKEQ. CDR3 protein: CASSQGLATYEQYF. DNA for the CDR3: TGTGCCAGCAGCCAAGGACTAGCGACCTACGAGCAGTACTTC.

The chain carries TRBV20-1 and TRBJ2-1; 11 bases align to TRBD2. In germline, CDR1 is DFQATT, CDR2 SNEGSKA (reference sequence). V shed 3 bases, J shed 3 bases, and the junction held 10 bases outside the gene matches. This CDR3 has 17 residues. In nucleotides, the CDR3 is TGCAGTGCTAGTAACCTAGCGGGAGGCCCCATCTACAATGAGCAGTTCTTC. Encoded protein: CSASNLAGGPIYNEQFF.

The chain uses TRBV4-1 and TRBJ1-4; D is perhaps TRBD1 (6 bases). Germline loops: CDR1 MGHRA, CDR2 YSYEKL. The CDR3 runs 16 residues. The V end lost 0 bases, the J end lost 2 bases, and 10 bases lay between the germline ends. CDR3 nucleotides: TGCGCCAGCAGCCAAGAGGGGGCGCCTACTAATGAAAAACTGTTTTTT. Translated: CASSQEGAPTNEKLFF.

The chain uses TRBV4-2 and TRBJ2-2; D is undetermined. This CDR3 comprises 16 residues. Germline CDR1 and CDR2: LGHNA and YNFKEQ. Trimming pared 5 bases from V and 0 bases from J, leaving 13 bases between. The CDR3 region has the DNA TGTGCCAGCAGCGATTACGGATTTTCGAACACCGGGGAGCTGTTTTTT. The encoded protein is CASSDYGFSNTGELFF.

This sequence joins TRBV12-3 or TRBV12-4 and TRBJ2-7, with unresolved D. This CDR3 is built from 12 residues. V lost 2 bases to trimming and J lost 9 bases, with 11 bases between them. In DNA form, the CDR3 reads TGTGCCAGCAGTTTATCGGCCCACGGGCAGTACTTC. Its translation: CASSLSAHGQYF.

The V gene is TRBV2, the J gene TRBJ1-4; D unclear. The CDR3 has 11 amino acids. Per the germline V gene, CDR1 is SNHLY and CDR2 is FYNNEI. The ends were cut back, 3 bases at V and 12 bases at J, with 8 bases in the middle. CDR3 DNA: TGTGCCAGCAGTGATCGGCGGGAACTGTTTTTT. This codes for CASSDRRELFF.

The chain has TRBV7-6 and TRBJ2-1; 8 bases align to TRBD2. After removal of 5 bases from V and 8 bases from J, the junction contained 11 bases not matched to a gene. Per the germline V gene, CDR1 is SGHVS and CDR2 is FNYEAQ. There are 15 residues in the CDR3. In DNA, the CDR3 is TGTGCCAGCAGCGCGGGGACTAGTAGGTACCATGAGCAGTTCTTC. Translating gives CASSAGTSRYHEQFF.

In its sample, this clonotype was seen a few times. CDR3 amino acids: CASSFRNTEAFF. The CDR3 coding sequence is TGTGCCAGCAGTTTTAGAAACACTGAAGCTTTCTTT. The V and J genes are TRBV21-1 and TRBJ1-1. TRBV21-1 has pseudogene status. The CDR3 is 12 residues long.

Points on this clonotype: The CDR3 does not close with the conserved phenylalanine or tryptophan, likely indicating a read error. This sequence joins TRBV14 and TRBJ2-3; no firm D call. V was pared by 4 bases and J by 10 bases, with 15 bases between. The length of the CDR3 is 13 residues. CDR1 is SGHDN and CDR2 is FVKESK in the germline V gene. For the CDR3, the DNA is TGTGCCAGCAGCCCACTATCCCATGATTCGCAGTATTCT. The encoded protein is CASSPLSHDSQYS.

This rearrangement joins TRBV20-1 to TRBJ1-2; D perhaps matches TRBD1 (5 bases). With 0 bases removed from V and 0 bases from J, the gap between germline ends came to 8 bases. CDR1 DFQATT and CDR2 SNEGSKA come from the germline V gene (reference sequence). CDR3 length equals 14 residues. CDR3 residues: CSAREVTANYGYTF. For the CDR3, the DNA is TGCAGTGCTAGAGAAGTGACAGCTAACTATGGCTACACCTTC.

The chain carries TRBV2 and TRBJ2-1; D is undetermined. Per the germline V gene, CDR1 is SNHLY and CDR2 is FYNNEI. CDR3 length: 14 residues. Deletions cut 8 bases from V and 7 bases from J, with 18 bases between. The CDR3 DNA is TGTGCCAGCGTGACCAACCATGTCGGGAATGAGCAGTTCTTC. It codes for CASVTNHVGNEQFF.

V and J are TRBV5-1 and TRBJ2-7, with a weak D call TRBD1 (6 bases). Trimming took 2 bases from V and 5 from J, leaving 17 bases between them. The CDR3 is 15 residues long. CDR1 and CDR2 from the germline V gene are SGHRS and YFSETQ. CDR3 sequence reads: CASSLVGRGPDEQYF. CDR3 DNA sequence: TGCGCCAGCAGCTTAGTCGGCAGGGGCCCAGACGAGCAGTACTTC.

The rearrangement links TRBV9 to TRBJ2-3; D unresolved. V lost 4 bases, J lost 4 bases, and 19 bases lay in between. This CDR3 contains 16 residues. From germline, CDR1 is SGDLS and CDR2 YYNGEE. The CDR3 is CASSPLTRRTPDTQYF. The CDR3 DNA reads TGTGCCAGCAGCCCTCTTACTCGGCGGACCCCAGATACGCAGTATTTT.

V gene TRBV6-1 combines with J gene TRBJ1-2; TRBD1 matches 8 bases. The germline V gene encodes CDR1 MNHNS and CDR2 SASEGT. This CDR3 is built from 15 residues. Trimming took 6 bases from V and 4 from J; bases not matched to a gene: 10. The DNA of the CDR3 is TGTGCCAGCAGCCCTAGGGGGACAGGCCTCTATGGCTACACCTTC. Residues: CASSPRGTGLYGYTF.